This T cell receptor (beta chain) was profiled in a study of post-analysis software for immune sequencing data (dated by TCRdb to between 2015 and 2017). Describing the broader study: Relapsing-remitting, secondary progressive and progressive-relapsing multiple sclerosis were recorded as disease courses, and subtype annotation was lacking for some patients. A subset of samples was prepared in parallel using single-end sample barcoding, then pooled and co-amplified after Illumina adapter ligation. The multiple sclerosis patient repertoires were compared with more than 10 previously published healthy control repertoires from donors aged about 6 to 26 years.

To demonstrate the VDJtools post-analysis software, TCR beta repertoires were profiled from the peripheral blood of roughly 14 young patients with multiple sclerosis. Multiple sclerosis patients were children and adolescents aged 6 to 15 years. Points the paper makes about the study in general: Normalized Chao1 diversity was significantly lower in multiple sclerosis patients than controls, suggesting substantial peripheral T-cell clonal expansion. The multiple sclerosis patient group was slightly younger than the control group. Significantly higher frequencies in patients than in controls were found for five or six TRBV segments, including TRBV5-6, TRBV5-1 and TRBV20-1. When samples were clustered directly using the F measure, samples prepared in the same batch co-clustered strongly, which prompted a batch-effect correction.

As concerns this clonotype: This clone's antigen is unknown. No clone much larger than this one lies a single base away; base qualities are absent.

The germline V gene yields SGHDT for CDR1 and YYEEEE for CDR2. The CDR3, from cysteine to phenylalanine, totals 13 residues. The only DNA kept is the CDR3, 39 bases in frame from the first base. At the junction V is shortened by 4 bases and J by 3 bases, with 10 bases in between. Library method: PCR. Sequencing took place on an Illumina HiSeq 2500. To reduce PCR and sequencing biases, unique molecular identifiers were incorporated into the TCR beta cDNA libraries. Approximately 500,000 cDNA molecules were obtained for every 1 to 10 million input T cells, so each molecule roughly corresponded to one T cell. The patient libraries were prepared and sequenced with the same protocol used for the earlier healthy control dataset. Within a given batch, samples were prepared together, multiplexed and sequenced on the same HiSeq lane. The authors' analysis ran thus. Raw barcoded reads were processed with MIGEC, discarding single-read molecular identifier groups before consensus assembly and CDR3 extraction. Clonotype tables were post-analysed with VDJtools, and diversity was normalized by down-sampling all datasets to the smallest sample size. Repertoire overlap clustering matched CDR3 amino acid but not nucleotide sequences to correct batch-related cross-sample contamination. TCRdb trimmed the raw reads at Q25, called clones with MiXCR and kept productive beta chains. Here each entry gathers all rows of one CDR3 protein and keeps the most common genes and DNA. The V and J calls follow TCRdb's processing rather than the paper's. Recorded for this sample are about 540,000 distinct CDR3 sequences; 30% to 40% of them occurred a single time. The ten biggest clones cover about 5.6% of the sample.

The sequence is built from TRBV5-6 and TRBJ2-5; no D gene is confidently identified. The sample consisted of blood. The TCR comes from a girl between 2 and 17 years old with multiple sclerosis. CDR3 region: CASSPPLKETQYF. The DNA is TGTGCCAGCAGCCCTCCTTTAAAAGAGACCCAGTACTTC.